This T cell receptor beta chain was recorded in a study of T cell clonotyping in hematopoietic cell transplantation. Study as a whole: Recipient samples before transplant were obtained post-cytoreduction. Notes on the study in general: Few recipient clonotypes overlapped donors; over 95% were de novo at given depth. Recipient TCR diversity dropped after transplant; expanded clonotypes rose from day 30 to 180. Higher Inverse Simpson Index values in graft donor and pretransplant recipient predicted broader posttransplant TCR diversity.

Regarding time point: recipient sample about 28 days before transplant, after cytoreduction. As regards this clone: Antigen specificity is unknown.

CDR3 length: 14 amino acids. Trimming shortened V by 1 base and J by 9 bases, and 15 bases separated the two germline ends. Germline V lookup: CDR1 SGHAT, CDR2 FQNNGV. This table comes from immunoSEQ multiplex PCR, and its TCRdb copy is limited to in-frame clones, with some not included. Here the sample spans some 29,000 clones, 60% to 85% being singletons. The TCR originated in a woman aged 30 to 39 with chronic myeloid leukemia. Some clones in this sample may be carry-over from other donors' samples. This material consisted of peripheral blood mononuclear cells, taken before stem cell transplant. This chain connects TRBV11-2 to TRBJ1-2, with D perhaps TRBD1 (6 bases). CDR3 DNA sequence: TGTGCCAGCAGCTTAGTTGGGCCCCAGGGGAGCTACACCTTC. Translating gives CASSLVGPQGSYTF.